These T cell receptor beta chains were read from a single sample in a study of T cell repertoires in cytomegalovirus infection. TCRdb ran MiXCR on the reads and lists one entry per CDR3 protein. The sample carries more than 400,000 distinct CDR3 sequences, approximately 25% recorded once. Sequencing input: PBMCs. The origin of the receptors is a human donor in good health (CMV status not recorded). Some clones in this sample may be carry-over from other donors' samples. Both conserved end residues are trimmed from each CDR3.

J gene: TRBJ2-4
V gene: TRBV20-1
CDR3 protein: SARGLAENIQY

J gene: TRBJ2-1
V gene: TRBV4-1
CDR3 protein: ASSHKRELEQF

J gene: TRBJ1-1
V gene: TRBV29-1
CDR3 protein: SVIISGFGTEAF

J gene: TRBJ2-5
V gene: TRBV7-2
CDR3 protein: ASSRGLAGGEETQY

J gene: TRBJ2-7
V gene: TRBV4-1
CDR3 protein: ASSQRVDGTYEQY

J gene: TRBJ2-5
V gene: TRBV11-2
CDR3 protein: ASSPVAGFQETQY

J gene: TRBJ2-1
V gene: TRBV7-2
CDR3 protein: ASSSMGRYNEQF

J gene: TRBJ1-4
V gene: TRBV7-2
CDR3 protein: ASSLEGLANEKLF

J gene: TRBJ1-5
V gene: TRBV28
CDR3 protein: ASSLRTGGKQPQH

J gene: TRBJ2-3
V gene: TRBV15
CDR3 protein: ATSRVLAVDTQY

J gene: TRBJ1-3
V gene: TRBV7-2
CDR3 protein: ASSLEPQGRNTIY

J gene: TRBJ1-1
V gene: TRBV19
CDR3 protein: ASTPRGGARLGTEAF

J gene: TRBJ2-7
V gene: TRBV6-2/TRBV6-3
CDR3 protein: ASSLLEGGAYEQY

J gene: TRBJ2-3
V gene: TRBV7-9
CDR3 protein: ASRPGPGTQY

J gene: TRBJ1-2
V gene: TRBV29-1
CDR3 protein: SVEATRDEDGYT

J gene: TRBJ2-3
V gene: TRBV27
CDR3 protein: ASTTRPGPYNADTQY

J gene: TRBJ2-1
V gene: TRBV28
CDR3 protein: ASSSSLRYEQF

J gene: TRBJ1-2
V gene: TRBV7-6
CDR3 protein: ASSSGTGGNGYT

J gene: TRBJ1-6
V gene: TRBV6-1
CDR3 protein: ASSLRQGDYSLH

J gene: TRBJ2-3
V gene: TRBV6-2/TRBV6-3
CDR3 protein: ASSYSRGSGTDTQY

J gene: TRBJ2-1
V gene: TRBV7-8
CDR3 protein: ASSPRQGHNEQF

J gene: TRBJ2-1
V gene: TRBV7-9
CDR3 protein: ASSLEQGRF

J gene: TRBJ2-1
V gene: TRBV2
CDR3 protein: ASRRGTSGRGGDEQF

J gene: TRBJ2-1
V gene: TRBV11-2
CDR3 protein: ASSPYPPTSPSFTEQF